The clone carrying this TCR beta chain was seen a handful of times. The target antigen is unknown. The data originate from a study of cytomegalovirus exposure and HLA in healthy donors. The CDR3 extends over 14 amino acids. The germline V gene has CDR1 MDHEN and CDR2 SYDVKM. J lost 6 bases, V lost 3 bases, and 2 bases had no gene match. Though nominally healthy at sampling, donors likely had unrecorded immune exposures. Study findings and constraints: Common viral pathogens seemed to be connected with several of the most significant clusters, according to a later analysis.

The primer mix had 60 Vbeta and 13 Jbeta primers. Measured with immunoSEQ multiplex PCR; TCRdb has only the in-frame clones, and not every one. The sample holds fewer than 200,000 clones, 75% to 80% seen once. Sequenced: PBMCs. The chain couples TRBV28 to TRBJ1-4, with 9 bases fitting TRBD1. The source is a man aged 35 to 55 in good health and CMV-seropositive. CDR3 region: CASSFRTGDEKLFF. CDR3 in DNA: TGTGCCAGCAGTTTCAGGACAGGGGATGAAAAACTGTTTTTT.